This TCR beta chain was recorded in a study of a mutant IDH1 vaccine in newly diagnosed glioma. Looking at the study overall: Of the patients given treatment, approximately 60% were male and approximately 38% were female, and a mean age of approximately 40 years was recorded. V12 came at week 35, V13 at week 47.

Time point indicated: week 47, end of study. What each vaccine dose contained was 300 ug of mutant IDH1 20-mer peptide, accompanied by topical imiquimod. This clone appeared once. The antigen is undetermined. The sample holds other DNA sequences that translate to the same CDR3. The CDR3 contains 15 residues. The germline gives CDR1 SEHNR, CDR2 FQNEAQ (reference sequence). Between the trimmed V and J ends, which lost 1 base and 1 base, there was a span of 10 bases. The data were produced by immunoSEQ multiplex PCR, yet TCRdb's version contains in-frame clones alone and is incomplete. The sample lists about 11,000 clones, over 75% occurring once.

The source of this sequence is a man aged 25 to 45 with glioma. V usage is TRBV7-9 and J usage is TRBJ1-1; a possible D gene is TRBD1 (5 bases). The specimen was PBMCs, collected from a glioma patient whose treatment included an IDH1 peptide vaccine. In nucleotides, the CDR3 is TGTGCCAGCAGCTTAGTGTCGGGACGGAACACTGAAGCTTTCTTT. It encodes CASSLVSGRNTEAFF. Complete variable domain (other parts from reference TRBV7-9 and TRBJ1-1): DTGVSQNPRHKITKRGQNVTFRCDPISEHNRLYWYRQTLGQGPEFLTYFQNEAQLEKSRLLSDRFSAERPKGSFSTLEIQRTEQGDSAMYLCASSLVSGRNTEAFFGQGTRLTVV.